This T cell receptor (beta chain) was profiled in a study of cytotoxic CD8 clonotypes in ibrutinib-treated CLL. V lost 2 bases and J lost 3, with 9 bases in between. The CDR3 length is 13 residues. CDR1 and CDR2 (germline): SQVTM, ANQGSEA. Researchers set a sequencing depth target of 1 in 200,000 to 1 in 1 million T cells. Data came from immunoSEQ multiplex PCR; TCRdb stores just in-frame clones and leaves some out. The sample includes hundreds of thousands of clones, 67% of them seen just once. This clone was observed once. This sample comprised PBMCs, obtained after 36 months of ibrutinib treatment. The chain links TRBV29-1 to TRBJ2-3; D call uncertain. This receptor was identified in a human donor with chronic lymphocytic leukemia. CDR3 nucleotides: TGCAGCGTTGAATGGGATTGGACAGATACGCAGTATTTT. Its protein product is CSVEWDWTDTQYF.